Below are 21 T cell receptor beta chains sequenced from a single sample in a study of T-cell reconstitution after alpha-beta-depleted transplantation in children. Preparation of the TCRbeta library was carried out with unique molecular identifiers. Using its own MiXCR run on the PCR reads, TCRdb lists one record per CDR3 protein. The profile covers a few hundred thousand distinct CDR3 sequences, with 15% to 20% appearing a single time and 25% to 30% taken by the ten largest. This specimen consisted of PBMCs, mostly from graft donor cells, obtained 360 days after TCRalphabeta/CD19-depleted stem cell transplant. These receptors were obtained from a boy less than two years old who had a stem cell transplant for Wiskott-Aldrich syndrome, so the T cells may come from the graft donor.

The chain is built from TRBV7-8 and TRBJ2-7, with D perhaps assigned TRBD1 or TRBD2 (6 bases each). The germline V gene encodes CDR1 SGHVS and CDR2 FQNEAQ. V was pared by 2 bases and J by 3 bases, with 14 bases between. The CDR3 extends over 15 amino acids. CDR3 residues: CASSLRGAVNYEQYF. The CDR3, as DNA: TGTGCCAGCAGCTTAAGGGGGGCAGTCAACTACGAGCAGTACTTC.

The chain uses TRBV12-3 or TRBV12-4 and TRBJ2-7; TRBD2 matches 8 bases. Unmatched junction bases numbered 8, after V lost 7 bases and J lost 3 bases. CDR3 length: 14 amino acids. CDR3: CASTQRGSFYEQYF. The CDR3 nucleotides are TGTGCCAGCACCCAGCGGGGGAGCTTCTACGAGCAGTACTTC.

This clonotype was observed a handful of times. The chain has TRBV5-1 and TRBJ1-3; 7 nucleotides line up with TRBD1. The CDR3 consists of 16 residues. Germline loops: CDR1 SGHRS, CDR2 YFSETQ. The junction had 11 bases not matched to a gene; V was cut back by 0 bases and J by 8 bases. CDR3 region: CASSLGDRGTSDTIYF. In nucleotides, the CDR3 is TGCGCCAGCAGCTTGGGGGACAGAGGAACCTCGGACACCATATATTTT.

The chain combines TRBV9 with TRBJ2-2; a possible D gene is TRBD1 (5 bases). CDR1 is SGDLS and CDR2 is YYNGEE in the germline V gene. Trimming cost V 4 bases and J 0 bases, with 10 bases left between them. There are 15 residues in the CDR3. The CDR3: CASSRGAPNTGELFF. The CDR3 DNA reads as TGTGCCAGCAGCCGTGGGGCACCGAACACCGGGGAGCTGTTTTTT.

The chain employs TRBV12-3 or TRBV12-4 and TRBJ1-4, with D perhaps TRBD1 (6 bases). V shed 7 bases and J shed 6 bases, with 15 bases lying between them. The length of the CDR3 is 14 residues. CDR3 in amino acids: CASNTGTPYEKLFF. CDR3 nucleotides: TGTGCCAGCAATACCGGGACACCCTATGAAAAACTGTTTTTT.

The V and J genes are TRBV10-3 and TRBJ2-5; 10 bases map to TRBD2. The V gene's germline CDR1 is ENHRY and CDR2 SYGVKD. The CDR3 is made up of 12 amino acids. Losses at the gene ends were 6 bases for V and 5 bases for J; bases not matched to a gene: 0. CDR3: CAIRTSGETQYF. The CDR3 region has the DNA TGTGCCATCAGGACTAGCGGGGAGACCCAGTACTTC.

This clonotype was picked up many times. The V gene is TRBV20-1, the J gene TRBJ2-3; D perhaps matches TRBD1 (6 bases). This CDR3 has 16 residues. Trimming stripped 1 base from V and 0 bases from J, with 14 bases between. CDR1 and CDR2 from the germline V gene are DFQATT and SNEGSKA (reference sequence). The CDR3 DNA sequence: TGCAGTGCTAGAGGGTACAGGGCCACTAGCACAGATACGCAGTATTTT. The encoded protein is CSARGYRATSTDTQYF.

This clonotype was picked up a small number of times. The J gene is TRBJ1-1, the V gene TRBV10-3; D ambiguous. CDR3 length: 14 residues. Trimming stripped 5 bases from V and 1 base from J, with 11 bases between. Germline lookup yields CDR1 ENHRY and CDR2 SYGVKD. CDR3 nucleotide sequence: TGTGCCATCAGTCCAGTCAAGGGGAACACTGAAGCTTTCTTT. It yields the protein CAISPVKGNTEAFF.

The chain is built from TRBV12-3 or TRBV12-4 and TRBJ2-2, with unresolved D. The CDR3 loop spans 15 amino acids. V was clipped by 2 bases and J by 8 bases, with 15 bases between them. The CDR3 DNA is TGTGCCAGCAGTTTAAGTAGGGCTCGGCGAGGGGAGCTGTTTTTT. Translating gives CASSLSRARRGELFF.

V is TRBV10-3 and J is TRBJ2-1; 10 bases are a match to TRBD2. Unmatched junction bases numbered 5, after V lost 6 bases and J lost 3 bases. Germline V lookup: CDR1 ENHRY, CDR2 SYGVKD. The CDR3 has 15 amino acids. The CDR3 DNA is TGTGCCATCAGCAAAGGACTAGCGGTCTACAATGAGCAGTTCTTC. This gives the protein CAISKGLAVYNEQFF.

This clonotype was seen at least ten times. The chain links TRBV2 to TRBJ2-7; D gene unclear. The CDR3 has 13 residues. Trimming stripped 5 bases from V and 3 bases from J, with 11 bases between. The germline V gene has CDR1 SNHLY and CDR2 FYNNEI. CDR3: CASSRLLLYEQYF. CDR3 coding DNA: TGTGCCAGCAGTAGGCTGTTACTCTACGAGCAGTACTTC. The full variable domain, its missing parts supplied by reference TRBV2 and TRBJ2-7, is EPEVTQTPSHQVTQMGQEVILRCVPISNHLYFYWYRQILGQKVEFLVSFYNNEISEKSEIFDDQFSVERPDGSNFTLKIRSTKLEDSAMYFCASSRLLLYEQYFGPGTRLTVT.

The genes are TRBV2 and TRBJ2-7; D is undetermined. Trimming pared 0 bases from V and 4 bases from J, leaving 13 bases between. Germline loops: CDR1 SNHLY, CDR2 FYNNEI. This CDR3 spans 15 amino acids. In DNA, the CDR3 is TGTGCCAGCAGTGAAGCTGCCCTGGGCTTGTACGAGCAGTACTTC. This translates into CASSEAALGLYEQYF. Looking up the rest from reference TRBV2 and TRBJ2-7 gives the full variable domain: EPEVTQTPSHQVTQMGQEVILRCVPISNHLYFYWYRQILGQKVEFLVSFYNNEISEKSEIFDDQFSVERPDGSNFTLKIRSTKLEDSAMYFCASSEAALGLYEQYFGPGTRLTVT.

This clonotype has a handful of counts. The chain has TRBV6-1 and TRBJ2-2; 7 bases line up with TRBD1. CDR1 MNHNS and CDR2 SASEGT come from the germline V gene. V shed 6 bases and J 2 bases; nucleotides not matched to a gene: 9. The CDR3 loop spans 16 amino acids. The CDR3 is CASREGRGRNTGELFF. In DNA, the CDR3 is TGTGCCAGCAGAGAGGGAAGGGGGCGCAACACCGGGGAGCTGTTTTTT.

This sequence joins TRBV7-9 and TRBJ2-3, with D possibly TRBD1 on 6 matching bases. V lost 5 bases and J 5 bases, leaving 20 bases between the germline ends. The germline CDR1 and CDR2 sequences are SEHNR and FQNEAQ (reference sequence). CDR3 size: 16 residues. The CDR3 reads CASSATGPTGQDTQYF. The CDR3 DNA follows: TGTGCCAGCAGCGCAACAGGGCCAACAGGGCAAGATACGCAGTATTTT.

This clonotype has a handful of counts. The gene calls are TRBV2 and TRBJ2-5; a possible D gene is TRBD2 (6 bases). Per the germline V gene, CDR1 is SNHLY and CDR2 is FYNNEI. Trimming removed 10 bases at V and 0 bases at J, with 12 bases between. The CDR3 covers 13 residues. CDR3 in DNA: TGTGCCATCAAGGAGGGACACCAAGAGACCCAGTACTTC. This codes for CAIKEGHQETQYF. Looking up the rest from reference TRBV2 and TRBJ2-5 gives the full variable domain: EPEVTQTPSHQVTQMGQEVILRCVPISNHLYFYWYRQILGQKVEFLVSFYNNEISEKSEIFDDQFSVERPDGSNFTLKIRSTKLEDSAMYFCAIKEGHQETQYFGPGTRLLVL.

The chain carries TRBV5-6 and TRBJ1-4; D may be TRBD1 (6 bases). This CDR3 is 14 amino acids long. Germline CDR1 reads SGHDT; CDR2 reads YYEEEE. Trimming left V 4 bases short and J 6 bases short, with 13 bases between. CDR3 amino acids: CASSPDRRYEKLFF. Here the CDR3 DNA reads TGTGCCAGCAGCCCTGACAGGCGGTATGAAAAACTGTTTTTT.

This clonotype turned up a few times. The CDR3 is CASSGREAHHEQFF. DNA for the CDR3: TGTGCCAGCAGTGGCCGGGAGGCACATCATGAGCAGTTCTTC. The V call is TRBV6-1, the J call TRBJ2-1; 7 positions match TRBD2. Germline CDR1 MNHNS, CDR2 SASEGT. With 4 bases clipped from V and 8 bases from J, the junction kept 8 bases outside the gene matches. This CDR3 region has 14 residues.

V usage is TRBV10-3 and J usage is TRBJ1-2; D is undetermined. CDR1 ENHRY and CDR2 SYGVKD come from the germline V gene. CDR3 length: 15 residues. Trimming took off 0 bases at V and 7 bases at J, with 15 bases between the two ends. CDR3 sequence: CAISESRNSLRGYTF. The CDR3 nucleotides are TGTGCCATCAGTGAGTCGAGGAACTCCCTTCGTGGCTACACCTTC.

The chain uses TRBV2 and TRBJ2-1; 8 nucleotides agree with TRBD1. Germline-derived CDR1 and CDR2 are SNHLY and FYNNEI. The CDR3 totals 15 residues. The J segment lost 8 bases and the V segment lost 0 bases, leaving 6 bases of the junction unmatched. Here the CDR3 reads CASSEARTGTDEQFF. CDR3 coding DNA: TGTGCCAGCAGTGAAGCGAGGACAGGGACGGATGAGCAGTTCTTC.

This clonotype came up a few times. CDR3 sequence (DNA): TGCGCCAGCAGCTTGGAGGGGGCTGCCGACTATGGCTACACCTTC. Translated, it gives CASSLEGAADYGYTF. The V call is TRBV5-1, the J call TRBJ1-2, with 7 bases lining up with TRBD1. J was trimmed by 3 bases and V by 0 bases; bases with no gene match: 5. Germline CDR1 and CDR2: SGHRS and YFSETQ. The CDR3 runs to 15 residues.

This clonotype appeared a few times. The chain joins TRBV29-1 to TRBJ2-5, with unresolved D. The CDR3 has 12 amino acids. V was trimmed by 7 bases and J by 4 bases, leaving 13 bases between them. Per germline, CDR1 SQVTM and CDR2 ANQGSEA. In nucleotides, the CDR3 is TGCAGCGGTACCATCCCCGGAGAGACCCAGTACTTC. Encoded protein: CSGTIPGETQYF.